This TCR beta chain was profiled in a study of T-cell memory formation after mild COVID-19. TCRdb used MiXCR to reprocess the 5' RACE reads, holding one entry per CDR3 protein. This table has about 30,000 distinct CDR3 sequences, around 12% appearing once. This clonotype was counted ten times or more. Its target is unknown. A junction end diverges from the germline sequence, so it may reflect a read error. The V gene's germline CDR1 is MNHNY and CDR2 SVGAGI (reference sequence). The CDR3 is 15 residues long. Study-wide results and caveats: Detection of some responders pre-infection suggested pre-existing cross-reactive memory T cells participated. Balance between CD4 and CD8 was seen in clones contracting day 15 to 85, and a CD4+ lean was seen in later expanders. Contracting CD4+ clones were located mainly in CM and EM, and CD8+ clones in EMRA. Clonal second-wave expansions that peaked on day 37 had unconfirmed SARS-CoV-2 specificity.

The TCR originated in an adult woman who had mild COVID-19 (a few samples of this study predate the infection). Cell type and time point are not known. This chain joins TRBV6-6 and TRBJ2-3; D is possibly TRBD2 (7 bases). Sample: PBMCs or a T cell subset sorted from them (not recorded which). The CDR3 reads CASTYGGPSTDTQYF. The CDR3 nucleotides read TGTGCCAGCACTTACGGGGGGCCTAGCACAGATACGCAGTATTTT.